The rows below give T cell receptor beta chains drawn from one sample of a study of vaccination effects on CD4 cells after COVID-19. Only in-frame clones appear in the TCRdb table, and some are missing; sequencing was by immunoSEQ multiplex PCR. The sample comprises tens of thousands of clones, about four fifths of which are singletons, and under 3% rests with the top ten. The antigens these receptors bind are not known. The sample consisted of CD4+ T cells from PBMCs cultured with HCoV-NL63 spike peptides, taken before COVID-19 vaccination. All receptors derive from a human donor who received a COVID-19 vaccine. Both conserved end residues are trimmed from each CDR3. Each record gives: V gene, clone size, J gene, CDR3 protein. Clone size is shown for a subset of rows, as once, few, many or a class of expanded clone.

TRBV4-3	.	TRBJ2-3	ASSQFPPSGDTDTQY
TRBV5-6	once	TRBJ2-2	ASSLDWATGELF
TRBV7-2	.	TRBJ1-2	ASSLAGQGYTDGYT
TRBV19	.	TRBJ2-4	ASRSSGGPAKNIQY
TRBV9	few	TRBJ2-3	ASSSTDTQY
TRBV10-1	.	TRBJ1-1	AVGQGGTSPEAF
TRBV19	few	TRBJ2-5	ASSQGGETQY
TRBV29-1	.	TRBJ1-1	SVTRQGKGTEAF
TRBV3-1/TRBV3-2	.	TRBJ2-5	ASSRGLAGGFQETQY
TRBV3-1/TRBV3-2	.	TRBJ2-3	ASSPSSGGAGTQY
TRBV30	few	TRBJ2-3	AWTPGRLDTQY
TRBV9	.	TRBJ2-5	ASSVGGGAGQETQY
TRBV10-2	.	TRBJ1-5	ASTRDGNQPQH
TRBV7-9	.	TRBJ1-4	ASSALGGGEKLF
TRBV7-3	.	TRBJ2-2	ASSPSGVGELF
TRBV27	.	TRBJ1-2	ASSRVGQGGNYGYT
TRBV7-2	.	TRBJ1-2	ASSLVGVGYGYT
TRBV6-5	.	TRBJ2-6	ASSLGVAGANVLT
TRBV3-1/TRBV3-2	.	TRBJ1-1	ASRPRDRGVGTEAF
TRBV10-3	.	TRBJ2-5	AISERDSQGKTQY
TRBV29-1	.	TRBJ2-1	SARTSGGSSYNEQF
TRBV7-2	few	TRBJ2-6	ASSPQGSGANVLT
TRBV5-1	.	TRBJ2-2	ASSARVNTGELF
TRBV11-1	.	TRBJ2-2	ASILAGGPGTGELF
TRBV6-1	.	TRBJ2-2	ASRAAGGSPGELF
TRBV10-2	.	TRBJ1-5	ASSDVGQFSNQPQH
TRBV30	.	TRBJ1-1	ACHRTGTF
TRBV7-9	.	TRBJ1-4	ASSPGQEGKLF
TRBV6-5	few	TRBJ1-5	ASSYGGVGNQPQH
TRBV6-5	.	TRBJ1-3	ASSYSPQVGNTIY
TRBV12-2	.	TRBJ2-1	ASRFPLAGNHNEQF
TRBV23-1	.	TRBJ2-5	ASSQSPGKEETQY
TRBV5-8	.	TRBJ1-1	ASSPTGWSTEAF
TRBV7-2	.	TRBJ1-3	ASSLRTFSGNTIY
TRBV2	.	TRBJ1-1	ASTQGNTEAF
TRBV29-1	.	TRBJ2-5	SVEDPQHQETQY
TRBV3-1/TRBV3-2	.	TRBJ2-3	ASSQDSASGGAWWASTQY
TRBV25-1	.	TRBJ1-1	ASSVSDRGPEAF
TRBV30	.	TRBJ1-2	AWSVQVRNYGYT
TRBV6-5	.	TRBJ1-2	ASSKTGNNYGYT
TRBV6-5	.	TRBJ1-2	ASSPAGSYGYT
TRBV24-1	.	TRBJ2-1	ATSDLGGDYNEQF
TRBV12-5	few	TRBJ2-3	ASGQVDTQY
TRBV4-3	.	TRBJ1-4	ASSRATTNEKLF
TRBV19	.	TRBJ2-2	ASSRGQVELF
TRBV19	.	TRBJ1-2	ASSSVANYSYT
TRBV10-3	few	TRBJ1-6	AISDLASGSPLH
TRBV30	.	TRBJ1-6	AWSVAPDSRSPLH
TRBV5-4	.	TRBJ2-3	ASSTRNADTQY
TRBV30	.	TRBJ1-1	AWGGRVDTEAF
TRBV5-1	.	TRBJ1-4	ASSGRDGRNEKLF
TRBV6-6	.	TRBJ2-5	ASSSPTSGVVETQY
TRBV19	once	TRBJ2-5	ASSRRGIQETQY
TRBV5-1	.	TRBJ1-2	ASSSDGTVFYGYT
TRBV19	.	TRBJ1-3	ASNLRPGNTIY
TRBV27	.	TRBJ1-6	ASSLVGVGSYNSPLH